These 26 T cell receptor beta chains share one sample of origin, sequenced in a study of blood T cell repertoires in COVID-19. Assay used: immunoSEQ multiplex PCR; TCRdb lists only in-frame clones, some missing. The sample has around 160,000 clones; 70% to 90% are singletons. What was sequenced was peripheral blood. All receptors come from an older woman with COVID-19, enrolled during active disease.

The chain joins TRBV10-3 to TRBJ2-2; 11 bases are a match to TRBD2. The CDR3 length is 16 residues. CDR1 is ENHRY, CDR2 SYGVKD, per germline. J was trimmed by 7 bases and V by 7 bases; bases with no gene match: 11. CDR3 sequence (DNA): TGTGCCATCACCAATAGCGGGGGGGCCCTCGGCGGGGAGCTGTTTTTT. This gives the protein CAITNSGGALGGELFF.

The chain links TRBV15 to TRBJ1-4; tentative D call: TRBD1 (6 bases). Trimming stripped 1 base from V and 8 bases from J, with 14 bases between. In germline, CDR1 is LNHNV, CDR2 YYDKDF (reference sequence). This CDR3 comprises 15 residues. This CDR3 is CATSRVEGGAEKLFF. CDR3 coding DNA: TGTGCCACCAGCAGAGTGGAGGGGGGGGCGGAAAAACTGTTTTTT.

V gene TRBV5-8 combines with J gene TRBJ2-3, with a weak D call TRBD2 (6 bases). This CDR3 is 18 amino acids long. The V end lost 3 bases, the J end lost 5 bases, and 25 bases lay between the germline ends. Germline CDR1 and CDR2: SGHTS and YDEGEE. CDR3 in amino acids: CASSSRTGPSVLGDTQYF. CDR3 sequence (DNA): TGTGCCAGCAGCTCAAGAACGGGCCCTAGCGTTTTAGGAGATACGCAGTATTTT.

V and J are TRBV5-8 and TRBJ2-7; D unclear. Germline-derived CDR1 and CDR2 are SGHTS and YDEGEE. The CDR3 is 15 amino acids. Trimming removed 0 bases at V and 1 base at J, with 11 bases between. CDR3 in amino acids: CASSLGARTSYEQYF. CDR3 nucleotide sequence: TGTGCCAGCAGCTTGGGGGCACGTACGTCCTACGAGCAGTACTTC. Looking up the rest from reference TRBV5-8 and TRBJ2-7 gives the full variable domain: EAGVTQSPTHLIKTRGQQATLRCSPISGHTSVYWYQQALGLGLQFLLWYDEGEERNRGNFPPRFSGRQFPNYSSELNVNALELEDSALYLCASSLGARTSYEQYFGPGTRLTVT.

The chain combines TRBV11-3 with TRBJ2-1; tentative D call: TRBD2 (5 bases). The CDR3 extends over 15 amino acids. The germline V and J ends were trimmed by 0 bases and 6 bases, with 12 bases remaining between them. Per germline, CDR1 SGHNT and CDR2 YENEEA. CDR3 coding DNA: TGTGCCAGCAGCTTAGATCAGGAGGTCCGCAATGAGCAGTTCTTC. Its protein product is CASSLDQEVRNEQFF.

The V gene is TRBV19, the J gene TRBJ1-1, with TRBD1 matching over 10 bases. The CDR3 sequence is 15 residues long. Germline trimming cut 4 bases from V and 3 bases from J; bases unmatched to any gene: 5. CDR1 and CDR2 (germline): LNHDA, SQIVND (reference sequence). DNA of the CDR3: TGTGCCAGTAGTACAATGGACAGGGGGGACACTGAAGCTTTCTTT. This sequence encodes CASSTMDRGDTEAFF. Combining the CDR3 with reference TRBV19 and TRBJ1-1 gives the whole variable domain DGGITQSPKYLFRKEGQNVTLSCEQNLNHDAMYWYRQDPGQGLRLIYYSQIVNDFQKGDIAEGYSVSREKKESFPLTVTSAQKNPTAFYLCASSTMDRGDTEAFFGQGTRLTVV.

V gene TRBV5-1 combines with J gene TRBJ2-3; 13 bases are a match to TRBD2. There are 17 residues in the CDR3. The germline V gene has CDR1 SGHRS and CDR2 YFSETQ. J was trimmed by 2 bases and V by 4 bases; bases with no gene match: 7. As DNA, the CDR3 is TGCGCCAGCAGCACTCGGACTAGCGGGGGACACACAGATACGCAGTATTTT. It encodes CASSTRTSGGHTDTQYF. Based on the CDR3 plus reference TRBV5-1 and TRBJ2-3, the full variable domain is KAGVTQTPRYLIKTRGQQVTLSCSPISGHRSVSWYQQTPGQGLQFLFEYFSETQRNKGNFPGRFSGRQFSNSRSEMNVSTLELGDSALYLCASSTRTSGGHTDTQYFGPGTRLTVL.

The rearrangement joins TRBV11-1 to TRBJ1-4, with 7 bases that match TRBD1. CDR1 and CDR2 from the germline V gene are SGHAT and FQDESV (reference sequence). The CDR3 contains 14 residues. The V segment lost 5 bases and the J segment 3 bases; nucleotides outside the gene matches: 3. This CDR3 reads CASSRDSPNEKLFF. CDR3 DNA sequence: TGTGCCAGCAGCCGGGACAGCCCTAATGAAAAACTGTTTTTT.

The chain employs TRBV3-1 (or the pseudogene TRBV3-2) and TRBJ1-6, with D hard to call. Looked up from germline, CDR1 is LGHDT and CDR2 is YNNKEL (reference sequence). CDR3 length: 14 residues. V lost 5 bases and J lost 5, with 10 bases in between. CDR3 nucleotides: TGTGCCAGCAGCTACGGGCGGGATAATTCACCCCTCCACTTT. Its translation: CASSYGRDNSPLHF.

V and J are TRBV3-1 (or the pseudogene TRBV3-2) and TRBJ1-1, with D unresolved. The CDR3 has 14 amino acids. Germline CDR1 reads LGHDT; CDR2 reads YNNKEL (reference sequence). V was trimmed by 0 bases and J by 5 bases, leaving 10 bases between them. The CDR3 sequence: CASSQEGTPTEAFF. The CDR3 DNA reads TGTGCCAGCAGCCAAGAGGGCACCCCAACTGAAGCTTTCTTT.

This chain connects TRBV4-2 to TRBJ1-1; a possible D gene is TRBD1 (6 bases). V was cut by 0 bases and J by 4 bases, with 9 bases left in between. Per the germline V gene, CDR1 is LGHNA and CDR2 is YNFKEQ. The CDR3 loop spans 14 amino acids. CDR3 residues: CASSQERGSTEAFF. In DNA, the CDR3 is TGTGCCAGCAGCCAAGAGAGGGGGAGCACTGAAGCTTTCTTT.

V is TRBV7-9 and J is TRBJ2-2; the D gene is possibly TRBD2 (5 bases). The CDR3 totals 14 residues. V was trimmed by 3 bases and J by 2 bases, leaving 7 bases between them. Germline CDR1 SEHNR, CDR2 FQNEAQ (reference sequence). The CDR3 nucleotides are TGTGCCAGCAGCTTTAGCGACAACACCGGGGAGCTGTTTTTT. Its translation is CASSFSDNTGELFF.

This clone occurred a few times. This chain links TRBV27 with TRBJ1-6; weak D call: TRBD1 (6 bases). The CDR3 extends over 16 amino acids. V lost 6 bases to trimming and J lost 6 bases, with 18 bases between them. Germline CDR1 MNHEY, CDR2 SMNVEV (reference sequence). The CDR3 reads CASSDGQTDLNSPLHF. The CDR3 nucleotides are TGTGCCAGCAGCGACGGACAGACCGATCTTAATTCACCCCTCCACTTT.

This clone was recorded only once. The chain has TRBV9 and TRBJ1-4; 8 bases agree with TRBD1. The CDR3 is 15 amino acids. Germline values: CDR1 SGDLS, CDR2 YYNGEE. After removal of 4 bases from V and 5 bases from J, the junction contained 7 bases not matched to a gene. Here the CDR3 DNA reads TGTGCCAGCAGCACCGGACAGGGACGAAATGAAAAACTGTTTTTT. It specifies CASSTGQGRNEKLFF.

Only one count was recorded for this clone. This chain uses TRBV3-1 (or the pseudogene TRBV3-2) with TRBJ2-5; D gene uncertain. The germline V and J ends were trimmed by 3 bases and 5 bases, with 16 bases remaining between them. From germline, CDR1 is LGHDT and CDR2 YNNKEL (reference sequence). The CDR3 consists of 15 residues. CDR3 amino acids: CASSHPPPPRETQYF. CDR3 nucleotides: TGTGCCAGCAGCCACCCCCCTCCCCCCCGGGAGACCCAGTACTTC.

In DNA, the CDR3 is TGTGCCAGCAGTTTGCAGGGGGCTATTAGCTACACCTTC. It translates to CASSLQGAISYTF. The chain recombines TRBV12-3 or TRBV12-4 with TRBJ1-2; 8 nucleotides match TRBD1. There are 13 residues in the CDR3. V trimming: 3 bases; J trimming: 9 bases; junction bases outside the gene matches: 6.

V gene TRBV27 combines with J gene TRBJ1-1; a weak D match, TRBD1 (5 bases). Trimming removed 10 bases from V and 9 bases from J, with 21 bases in between. The CDR3 runs 13 residues. CDR1 MNHEY and CDR2 SMNVEV come from the germline V gene (reference sequence). The CDR3 here is CAIIDSSSWKAFF. CDR3 nucleotide sequence: TGTGCCATTATAGACAGCAGCTCCTGGAAAGCTTTCTTT.

For the CDR3, the DNA is TGCGCCAGCAGGGCTGTAGCGGGGGTTTACGAGCAGTACTTC. It is translated as CASRAVAGVYEQYF. The chain combines TRBV5-1 with TRBJ2-7; 9 bases map to TRBD2. V was clipped by 5 bases and J by 4 bases; unmatched bases: 7. Germline lookup yields CDR1 SGHRS and CDR2 YFSETQ. This CDR3 is 14 amino acids long.

This chain links TRBV30 with TRBJ1-4, with 9 bases matching TRBD1. Per germline, CDR1 GTSNPN and CDR2 SVGIG (reference sequence). The CDR3 totals 15 residues. V was clipped by 3 bases and J by 0 bases; unmatched bases: 2. The CDR3 sequence is CAWRTGGTTNEKLFF. In nucleotides, the CDR3 is TGTGCCTGGAGGACAGGGGGGACAACTAATGAAAAACTGTTTTTT.

This clone was recorded a few times. V gene TRBV2 combines with J gene TRBJ1-5, with 7 nucleotides matching TRBD1. In germline, CDR1 is SNHLY, CDR2 FYNNEI. After removal of 6 bases from V and 0 bases from J, the junction contained 14 bases not matched to a gene. The CDR3 totals 18 residues. The CDR3 DNA sequence: TGTGCCAGCAGCGGTTTTTTCGACAGGGTGACTAGCAATCAGCCCCAGCATTTT. It yields the protein CASSGFFDRVTSNQPQHF.

This clone was seen a handful of times. This chain connects TRBV7-9 to TRBJ2-7; 8 bases map to TRBD1. The CDR3 loop spans 15 amino acids. The V gene's germline CDR1 is SEHNR and CDR2 FQNEAQ (reference sequence). Losses at the gene ends were 4 bases for V and 6 bases for J; bases not matched to a gene: 11. This chain's CDR3 is CASSSKTGDWGEQYF. In DNA, the CDR3 is TGTGCCAGCAGCTCCAAGACAGGGGACTGGGGCGAGCAGTACTTC.

The chain has TRBV4-1 and TRBJ1-1; 9 nucleotides agree with TRBD1. Trimming took 5 bases from V and 0 from J; bases not matched to a gene: 7. CDR1 is MGHRA, CDR2 YSYEKL, per germline. The CDR3 contains 16 residues. The CDR3 sequence: CASSTQRDRVNTEAFF. The DNA of the CDR3 is TGCGCCAGCAGCACTCAAAGGGACAGGGTGAACACTGAAGCTTTCTTT.

The rearrangement uses TRBV11-2 and TRBJ2-3; D is possibly TRBD2 (6 bases). CDR1 and CDR2 (germline): SGHAT, FQNNGV. Trimming shortened V by 7 bases and J by 2 bases, and 16 bases separated the two germline ends. This CDR3 has 15 amino acids. The CDR3 sequence is CASTGGTSVTDTQYF. As DNA, the CDR3 is TGTGCCAGCACCGGAGGGACGAGCGTCACAGATACGCAGTATTTT.

This clone was seen a handful of times. V gene TRBV6-1 combines with J gene TRBJ1-2; 9 nucleotides align to TRBD1. Germline assignment: CDR1 MNHNS and CDR2 SASEGT. This CDR3 has 15 amino acids. With V trimmed by 1 base and J by 3 bases, 3 bases remained unmatched. CDR3 sequence reads: CASSEGDRVDYGYTF. CDR3 DNA: TGTGCCAGCAGTGAAGGGGACAGGGTGGACTATGGCTACACCTTC.

The gene calls are TRBV4-2 and TRBJ1-4; no clear D gene. V was shortened by 2 bases and J by 2 bases, with 6 bases between the two germline ends. The germline CDR1 and CDR2 sequences are LGHNA and YNFKEQ. The CDR3 extends over 14 amino acids. The CDR3 here is CASSQYSTNEKLFF. The CDR3 DNA reads as TGTGCCAGCAGCCAATACAGTACTAATGAAAAACTGTTTTTT.

The genes are TRBV19 and TRBJ1-5; maybe TRBD1 (6 bases). From germline, CDR1 is LNHDA and CDR2 SQIVND (reference sequence). V was cut by 0 bases and J by 4 bases, with 10 bases left in between. CDR3 length equals 15 residues. In DNA form, the CDR3 reads TGTGCCAGTAGTATAGAAGGGGGGGAAAATCAGCCCCAGCATTTT. Residues: CASSIEGGENQPQHF.